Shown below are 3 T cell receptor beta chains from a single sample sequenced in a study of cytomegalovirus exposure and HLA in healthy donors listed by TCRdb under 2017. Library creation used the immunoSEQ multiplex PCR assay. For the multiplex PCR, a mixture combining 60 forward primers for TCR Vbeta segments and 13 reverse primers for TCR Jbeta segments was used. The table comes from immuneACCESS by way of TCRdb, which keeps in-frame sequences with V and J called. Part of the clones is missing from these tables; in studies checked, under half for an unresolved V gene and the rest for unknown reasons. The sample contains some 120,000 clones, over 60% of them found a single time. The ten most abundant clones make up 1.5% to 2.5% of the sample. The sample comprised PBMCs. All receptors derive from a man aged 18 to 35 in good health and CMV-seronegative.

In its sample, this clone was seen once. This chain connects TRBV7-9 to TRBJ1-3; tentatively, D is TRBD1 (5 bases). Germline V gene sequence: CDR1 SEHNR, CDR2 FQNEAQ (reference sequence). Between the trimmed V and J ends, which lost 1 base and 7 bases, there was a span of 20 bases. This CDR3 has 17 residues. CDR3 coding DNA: TGTGCCAGCAGCTTAGAAGGCGGGGACTTTCTGGCTAACACCATATATTTT. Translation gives CASSLEGGDFLANTIYF.

For the CDR3, the DNA is TGTGCCAGCAGCTTAGCGGTACCGGGACAGGGAAGTGGGACCCAGTACTTC. Protein: CASSLAVPGQGSGTQYF. The chain carries TRBV7-8 and TRBJ2-5; 9 bases align to TRBD1. Looked up from germline, CDR1 is SGHVS and CDR2 is FQNEAQ. The J segment lost 7 bases and the V segment lost 0 bases, leaving 12 bases of the junction unmatched. The CDR3 sequence is 17 residues long. Full variable domain (rest looked up from reference TRBV7-8 and TRBJ2-5): GAGVSQSPRYKVAKRGQDVALRCDPISGHVSLFWYQQALGQGPEFLTYFQNEAQLDKSGLPSDRFFAERPEGSVSTLKIQRTQQEDSAVYLCASSLAVPGQGSGTQYFGPGTRLLVL.

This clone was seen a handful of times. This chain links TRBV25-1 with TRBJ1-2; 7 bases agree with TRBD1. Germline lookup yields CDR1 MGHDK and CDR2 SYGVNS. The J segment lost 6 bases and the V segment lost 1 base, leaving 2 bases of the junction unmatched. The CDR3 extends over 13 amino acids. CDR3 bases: TGTGCCAGCAGTGAATTCAGGGGGGATGGCTACACCTTC. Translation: CASSEFRGDGYTF.